This TCR beta chain was identified during a study of vaccination effects on CD4 cells after COVID-19. Turning to the study itself: Relative to the second dose, post-vaccine samples were obtained a median of 72 days later.

TCRdb's table, derived via immunoSEQ multiplex PCR, lists solely in-frame clones and lacks some. This table has tens of thousands of clones, less than 85% appearing once. Details on this clone: Its target is not known.

CD4+ T cell isolation took place after approximately 11 days of culture. Each participant was given two doses of one vaccine (BNT162b2 or mRNA-1273). IL-2 medium took the place of half the medium on both days 3 and 7. The CDR3 loop spans 12 amino acids. V gave up 3 bases and J gave up 7 bases, with 12 bases separating them. CDR1 is DFQATT and CDR2 is SNEGSKA in the germline V gene (reference sequence). Study results and caveats: There was marked clonal contraction among infection- and vaccine-induced clones late after vaccination.

The rearrangement joins TRBV20-1 to TRBJ1-2; the D is unclear. Sequenced material: CD4+ T cells from PBMCs cultured without peptide, taken after COVID-19 vaccination. This clonotype was sampled from a human donor who received a COVID-19 vaccine. CDR3 in amino acids: CSASSGDGGYTF. The CDR3 nucleotides read TGCAGTGCTAGTTCCGGGGATGGTGGCTACACCTTC.